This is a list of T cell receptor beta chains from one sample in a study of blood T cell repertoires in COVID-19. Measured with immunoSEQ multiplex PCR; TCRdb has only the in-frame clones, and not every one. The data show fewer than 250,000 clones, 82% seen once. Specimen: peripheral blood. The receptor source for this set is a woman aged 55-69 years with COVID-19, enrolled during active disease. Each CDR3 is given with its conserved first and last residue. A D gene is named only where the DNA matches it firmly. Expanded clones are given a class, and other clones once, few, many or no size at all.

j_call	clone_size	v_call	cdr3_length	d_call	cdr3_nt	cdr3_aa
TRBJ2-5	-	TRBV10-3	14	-	TGTGCCATCAGCACCCAGAGGGCTCTGGAGACCCAGTACTTC	CAISTQRALETQYF
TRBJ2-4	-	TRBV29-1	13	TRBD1	TGCAGCGTCCACAGGGGGCAGGGAAACATTCAGTACTTC	CSVHRGQGNIQYF
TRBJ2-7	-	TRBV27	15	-	TGTGCCAGCAGTTTATCGAGGCAGTCCCGTGGCGAGCAGTACTTC	CASSLSRQSRGEQYF
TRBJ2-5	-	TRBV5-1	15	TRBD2	TGCGCCAGCAGCAAGGGACTAGCGGGGGCAGAGACCCAGTACTTC	CASSKGLAGAETQYF
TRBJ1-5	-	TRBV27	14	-	TGTGCCAGCAGGGGGCCGGACAACAATCAGCCCCAGCATTTT	CASRGPDNNQPQHF
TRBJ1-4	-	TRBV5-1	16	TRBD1	TGCGCCAGCAGCTTCCGACAGGGGGCGGCTAATGAAAAACTGTTTTTT	CASSFRQGAANEKLFF
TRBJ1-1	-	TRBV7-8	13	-	TGTACCAGCAGCGGAGGCGGGAACACTGAAGCTTTCTTT	CTSSGGGNTEAFF
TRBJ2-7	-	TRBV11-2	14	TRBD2	TGTGCCAGCAGCTCCGACCGGGGGGGTAGGGAGCAGTACTTC	CASSSDRGGREQYF
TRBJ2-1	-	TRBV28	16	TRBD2	TGTGCCAGCAGTCACCGACTAGCGGGAGTGTACAATGAGCAGTTCTTC	CASSHRLAGVYNEQFF
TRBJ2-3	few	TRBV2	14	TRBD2	TGTGCCAGCAGTCCTGGACTAGCGGGAGATACGCAGTATTTT	CASSPGLAGDTQYF
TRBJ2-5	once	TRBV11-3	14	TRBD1	TGTGCCAGCAGCTCCGGGACAGACCAAGAGACCCAGTACTTC	CASSSGTDQETQYF
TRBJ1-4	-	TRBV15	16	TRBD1	TGTGCCACCAGCAGAGATTGGGCAGGGGGGAATGAAAAACTGTTTTTT	CATSRDWAGGNEKLFF
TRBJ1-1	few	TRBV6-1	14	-	TGTGCCAGCAGTGAAGTAAGGAACCAGGGTGAAGCTTTCTTT	CASSEVRNQGEAFF
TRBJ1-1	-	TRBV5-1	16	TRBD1	TGCGCCAGCAGCTTGGCCTACAGGGGGCTTACCACTGAAGCTTTCTTT	CASSLAYRGLTTEAFF
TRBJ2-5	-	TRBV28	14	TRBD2	TGTGCCAGCAGCCCCCCCGGGCGGGGGGAGACCCAGTACTTC	CASSPPGRGETQYF
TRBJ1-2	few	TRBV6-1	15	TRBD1	TGTGCCAGCAGTGAAGCGGGGACAGGGAGACATGGCTACACCTTC	CASSEAGTGRHGYTF
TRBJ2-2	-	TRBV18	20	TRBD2	TGTGCCAGCTCGGAGGCGGGACTAGCGGCCCTAAGAGGTAGAACCGGGGAGCTGTTTTTT	CASSEAGLAALRGRTGELFF
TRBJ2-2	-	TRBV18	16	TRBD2	TGTGCCAGCTCGCGGACTAGCGCTAGGGGAGCCGGGGAGCTGTTTTTT	CASSRTSARGAGELFF
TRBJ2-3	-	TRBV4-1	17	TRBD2	TGCGCCAGCAGCCAAGTACTAGCGGGAGGGGGCACAGATACGCAGTATTTT	CASSQVLAGGGTDTQYF
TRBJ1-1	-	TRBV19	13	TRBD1	TGTGCCAGTGAGGGACAGGGCTTAACTGAAGCTTTCTTT	CASEGQGLTEAFF
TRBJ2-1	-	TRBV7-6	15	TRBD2	TGTGCCAGCAGCTTACTAGCGGCTCCCTACAATGAGCAGTTCTTC	CASSLLAAPYNEQFF
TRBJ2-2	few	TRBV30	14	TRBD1	TGTGCCTGGAAGGGGGCACGGGGCACCGGGGAGCTGTTTTTT	CAWKGARGTGELFF
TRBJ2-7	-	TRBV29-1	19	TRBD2	TGCAGCGTTGAAGGCACGACTAGCGGGAGGGCGGGAGGGCCCTACGAGCAGTACTTC	CSVEGTTSGRAGGPYEQYF
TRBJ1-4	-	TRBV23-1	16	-	TGCGCCAGCAGTCCTCAGCGACGAGCAACTAATGAAAAACTGTTTTTT	CASSPQRRATNEKLFF
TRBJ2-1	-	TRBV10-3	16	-	TGTGCCGCCCGTGGCGCAGCTGGAGCCTCCTACAATGAGCAGTTCTTC	CAARGAAGASYNEQFF
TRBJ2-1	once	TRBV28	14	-	TGTGCCAGCAGTTTGTCAGGGACCTACAATGAGCAGTTCTTC	CASSLSGTYNEQFF
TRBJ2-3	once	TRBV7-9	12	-	TGTGCCAGCAGCCCTTACACAGATACGCAGTATTTT	CASSPYTDTQYF
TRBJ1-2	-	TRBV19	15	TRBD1	TGTGCCAGTACGGACAGGGGGTCTGGTTTCTATGGCTACACCTTC	CASTDRGSGFYGYTF
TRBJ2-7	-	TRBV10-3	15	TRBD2	TGTGCCATCAGTGAAGGCGCGGGAGAAGGGTACGAGCAGTACTTC	CAISEGAGEGYEQYF
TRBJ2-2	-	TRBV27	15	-	TGTGCCAGCAGTTTATCCTTTAGTAGCGCCGGGGAGCTGTTTTTT	CASSLSFSSAGELFF
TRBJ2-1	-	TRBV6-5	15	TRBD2	TGTGCCAGCAGTTTTGGTAGCGGGAGTATGAGTGAGCAGTTCTTC	CASSFGSGSMSEQFF
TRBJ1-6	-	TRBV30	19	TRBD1	TGTGCCTCAACGGCGGGGCAGGGGGCACCAAGCTCCTATAATTCACCCCTCCACTTT	CASTAGQGAPSSYNSPLHF
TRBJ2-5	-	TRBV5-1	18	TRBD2	TGCGCCAGCAGCGGGCGCGGGAGCGGGAGAAGGGGAAAAGAGACCCAGTACTTC	CASSGRGSGRRGKETQYF
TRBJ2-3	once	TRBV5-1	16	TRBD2	TGCGCCAGCAGCCTAGAAGGGCGGGGGGTATCGGATACGCAGTATTTT	CASSLEGRGVSDTQYF
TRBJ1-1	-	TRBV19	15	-	TGTGCCAGTAGTAGCAGGACTCTAATGAACACTGAAGCTTTCTTT	CASSSRTLMNTEAFF
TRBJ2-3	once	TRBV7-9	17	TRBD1	TGTGCCAGCAGCTTATCGGCACAGGGGGCGATCGCAGATACGCAGTATTTT	CASSLSAQGAIADTQYF
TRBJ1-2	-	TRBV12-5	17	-	TGTGCTAGTGGTTTCTCTATCCCATGGGGAGAAAACTATGGCTACACCTTC	CASGFSIPWGENYGYTF
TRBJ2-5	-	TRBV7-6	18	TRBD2	TGTGCCAGCAGCTTAGCTGGGACTAGCGGGGGGATCGGGGAGACCCAGTACTTC	CASSLAGTSGGIGETQYF
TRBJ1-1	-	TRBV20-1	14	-	TGCAGTGCTAGTGGTTGGCAGGGGAACACTGAAGCTTTCTTT	CSASGWQGNTEAFF
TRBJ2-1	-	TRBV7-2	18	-	TGTGCCAGCAGCTTTAGAGGGAGCGGAGGAAGTTTCTACAATGAGCAGTTCTTC	CASSFRGSGGSFYNEQFF
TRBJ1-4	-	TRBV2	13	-	TGTGCCAGCAGTGAAAGCTCGACTGGAAAACTGTTTTTT	CASSESSTGKLFF
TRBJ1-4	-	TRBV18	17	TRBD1	TGTGCCAGCTCACCTCCTACCGGGACAGGGGTTTATGAAAAACTGTTTTTT	CASSPPTGTGVYEKLFF
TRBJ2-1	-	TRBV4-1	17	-	TGCGCCAGCAGCCAGACCCGGAGTAGCGGCTCCTACAATGAGCAGTTCTTC	CASSQTRSSGSYNEQFF
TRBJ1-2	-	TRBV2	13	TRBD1	TGTGCCAGCAGCGCGACAGGGAACTATGGCTACACCTTC	CASSATGNYGYTF
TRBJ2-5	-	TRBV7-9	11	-	TGTGCCAGCAGCCCAGCGTGGGCCCAGTACTTC	CASSPAWAQYF
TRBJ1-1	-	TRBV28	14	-	TGTGCCAGCAGTTCCGGACAGAGGGGCACTGAAGCTTTCTTT	CASSSGQRGTEAFF
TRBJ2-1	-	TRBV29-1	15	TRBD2	TGCAGCGTTGGGTCAGCGGGGGGGTCCTACAATGAGCAGTTCTTC	CSVGSAGGSYNEQFF
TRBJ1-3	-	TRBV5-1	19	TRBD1	TGCGCCAGCAGTTACGAAGCTGGTGGACAGGGAGGCTCTGGAAACACCATATATTTT	CASSYEAGGQGGSGNTIYF